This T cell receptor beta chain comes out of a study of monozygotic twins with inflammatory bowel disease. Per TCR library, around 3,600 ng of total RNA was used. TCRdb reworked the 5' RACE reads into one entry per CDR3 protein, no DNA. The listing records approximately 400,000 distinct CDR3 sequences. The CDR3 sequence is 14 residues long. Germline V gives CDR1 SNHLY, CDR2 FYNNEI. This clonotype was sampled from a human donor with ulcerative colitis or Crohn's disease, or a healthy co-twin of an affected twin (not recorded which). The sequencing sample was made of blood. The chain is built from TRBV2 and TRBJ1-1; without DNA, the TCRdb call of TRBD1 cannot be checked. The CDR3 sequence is CASSSRTGEKKAFF. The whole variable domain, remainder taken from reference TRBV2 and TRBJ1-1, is EPEVTQTPSHQVTQMGQEVILRCVPISNHLYFYWYRQILGQKVEFLVSFYNNEISEKSEIFDDQFSVERPDGSNFTLKIRSTKLEDSAMYFCASSSRTGEKKAFFGQGTRLTVV.